This T cell receptor (beta chain) was captured in a study of post-analysis software for immune sequencing data. Findings of the study overall: The study found TRBV5-6, TRBV5-1 and TRBV20-1 among about 5 TRBV segments more frequent in patients than controls.

Unique molecular identifiers featured in each of the TCR beta cDNA libraries. TCRdb reprocessed the PCR reads via MiXCR and lists one record per CDR3 protein. The sample gives about half a million distinct CDR3 sequences, less than 40% of which show up once; 4.5% to 7.5% is in the top ten. This clonotype came up a few times. Its target is unknown. This CDR3 is 14 amino acids long. V was trimmed by 0 bases and J by 5 bases, leaving 8 bases between them. Germline loops: CDR1 MNHEY, CDR2 SVGAGI. The receptor was isolated from a girl aged 2-17 years with multiple sclerosis. The sequenced sample was blood. The V call is TRBV6-5, the J call TRBJ2-1, with D possibly matching TRBD1 (5 bases). CDR3: CASSYSGENNEQFF. The DNA for the CDR3 is TGTGCCAGCAGTTACTCAGGGGAAAACAATGAGCAGTTCTTC.